The next 32 T cell receptor beta chains were all read from a single sample in a study of response to subunit inactivated influenza vaccine. From the RT-PCR reads, TCRdb called clonotypes with MiXCR, one entry per CDR3 protein. This table has over 750,000 distinct CDR3 sequences, 21% appearing once. Sample: PBMCs from blood, taken roughly 5 days after vaccination. These receptors all come from a man aged 45-65 years who received an inactivated influenza vaccine.

The rearrangement joins TRBV20-1 to TRBJ2-5, with TRBD2 matching 11 bases. The V gene end was trimmed by 2 bases and the J gene end by 4 bases; junction bases not matched to a gene: 3. Germline V lookup: CDR1 DFQATT, CDR2 SNEGSKA (reference sequence). This CDR3 comprises 14 residues. The CDR3 here is CSARWLAGGETQYF. As DNA, the CDR3 is TGCAGTGCTAGATGGCTAGCGGGGGGAGAGACCCAGTACTTC.

The V gene is TRBV20-1, the J gene TRBJ2-7, with 8 positions matching TRBD2. The germline V gene encodes CDR1 DFQATT and CDR2 SNEGSKA (reference sequence). The CDR3 sequence is 13 residues long. V trimming: 3 bases; J trimming: 2 bases; junction bases outside the gene matches: 3. The CDR3 protein is CSARAGGTYEQYF. The CDR3 DNA follows: TGCAGTGCTAGGGCGGGAGGCACCTACGAGCAGTACTTC.

This clonotype appeared a few times. The CDR3 spells CASSPTGGRGYTGELFF. CDR3 nucleotide sequence: TGTGCCAGCAGTCCAACGGGGGGCAGGGGTTACACCGGGGAGCTGTTTTTT. V and J are TRBV7-6 and TRBJ2-2; maybe TRBD2 (7 bases). The CDR3 totals 17 residues. Germline-derived CDR1 and CDR2 are SGHVS and FNYEAQ. Trimming took off 6 bases at V and 3 bases at J, with 20 bases between the two ends.

This clonotype has ten or more counts. One end of the junction does not line up with germline, which may come from a read error. The chain carries TRBV5-1 and TRBJ2-7; the match to TRBD1 covers 8 bases. Germline CDR1 reads SGHRS; CDR2 reads YFSETQ. The length of the CDR3 is 14 residues. The CDR3 region has the DNA TGTGCCAGCAGCTACAGACAGGGGTCCTACGAGCAGTACTTC. Protein: CASSYRQGSYEQYF.

This clonotype has just a few counts. The V gene is TRBV18, the J gene TRBJ2-1, with D possibly being TRBD1 (6 bases). Per germline, CDR1 KGHSH and CDR2 LQKENI. Trimming shortened V by 3 bases and J by 6 bases, and 15 bases separated the two germline ends. CDR3 length: 15 amino acids. CDR3 in amino acids: CASSPQGTLGNEQFF. The CDR3 DNA reads TGTGCCAGCTCACCCCAGGGGACACTGGGCAATGAGCAGTTCTTC.

V is TRBV12-3 or TRBV12-4 and J is TRBJ2-7; D unclear. The CDR3 covers 14 residues. Trimming left V 1 base short and J 2 bases short, with 9 bases between. Here the CDR3 DNA reads TGTGCCAGCAGTTTAGGTACGAGGACCTACGAGCAGTACTTC. The encoded protein is CASSLGTRTYEQYF.

This clonotype was picked up a small number of times. The rearrangement links TRBV5-6 to TRBJ1-1; D not resolved. The CDR3 extends over 14 amino acids. The germline CDR1 and CDR2 sequences are SGHDT and YYEEEE. Trimming stripped 0 bases from V and 1 base from J, with 7 bases between. The CDR3 nucleotides are TGTGCCAGCAGCTTGGACTGGCGGAACACTGAAGCTTTCTTT. It yields the protein CASSLDWRNTEAFF. The full variable domain, completed using reference TRBV5-6 and TRBJ1-1, is DAGVTQSPTHLIKTRGQQVTLRCSPKSGHDTVSWYQQALGQGPQFIFQYYEEEERQRGNFPDRFSGHQFPNYSSELNVNALLLGDSALYLCASSLDWRNTEAFFGQGTRLTVV.

This clonotype was found a few times. The junction differs from germline at one of its ends, possibly a read error. The chain uses TRBV7-2 and TRBJ2-1; TRBD2 agrees at 8 bases. Germline loops: CDR1 SGHTA, CDR2 FQGNSA. This CDR3 has 15 amino acids. The CDR3 sequence is CASRLGAGGGNEQFF. CDR3 in DNA: TGTGCCAGCAGATTAGGGGCGGGAGGAGGAAATGAGCAGTTCTTC.

The chain has TRBV9 and TRBJ2-3, with TRBD2 matching over 8 bases. The junction had 4 bases not matched to a gene; V was cut back by 4 bases and J by 0 bases. The CDR3 has 15 residues. CDR1 SGDLS and CDR2 YYNGEE come from the germline V gene. Here the CDR3 reads CASSPIAGSTDTQYF. Written as DNA, the CDR3 is TGTGCCAGCAGCCCAATAGCGGGGAGCACAGATACGCAGTATTTT.

This clonotype turned up a few times. The CDR3 nucleotides read TGTGCCAGCAGTCCCTTTGGGGACTCCTACGAGCAGTACTTC. Encoded protein: CASSPFGDSYEQYF. The rearrangement joins TRBV12-3 or TRBV12-4 to TRBJ2-7; D gene ambiguous. This CDR3 is 14 amino acids long. The ends were cut back, 5 bases at V and 0 bases at J, with 11 bases in the middle.

V gene TRBV5-4 combines with J gene TRBJ2-1, with TRBD2 matching over 7 bases. V dropped 0 bases and J dropped 6; count of bases not matched to a gene: 6. The CDR3 loop spans 15 amino acids. Germline V gives CDR1 SGHNT, CDR2 YYREEE (reference sequence). The CDR3 spells CASSLGGLTANEQFF. CDR3 DNA sequence: TGTGCCAGCAGCTTGGGGGGACTAACAGCCAATGAGCAGTTCTTC.

As regards this clonotype: A much more abundant neighbour one base away suggests this may be a read error. The J gene is TRBJ2-3, the V gene TRBV5-1; 9 bases agree with TRBD1. CDR3 length equals 17 residues. CDR1 is SGHRS, CDR2 YFSETQ, per germline. This CDR3 reads CASSLAAGTGKAETQYF. In nucleotides, the CDR3 is TGCGCCAGCAGCTTGGCCGCAGGGACAGGGAAAGCAGAAACGCAGTATTTT.

This clonotype appeared a few times. This chain connects TRBV4-3 to TRBJ1-1, with 9 bases fitting TRBD1. The CDR3 sequence is 16 residues long. Germline V gene data show CDR1 as LGHNA and CDR2 as YSLEER. J lost 1 base, V lost 4 bases, and 7 bases had no gene match. The CDR3 region is CASSRDRAKGNTEAFF. The CDR3 DNA is TGCGCCAGCAGCCGGGACAGGGCTAAAGGGAACACTGAAGCTTTCTTT.

This clonotype has a handful of counts. J is TRBJ1-1 and V is TRBV4-2; no firm D call. This CDR3 is built from 13 residues. The germline V gene has CDR1 LGHNA and CDR2 YNFKEQ. V lost 4 bases and J lost 11, with 17 bases in between. DNA of the CDR3: TGTGCCAGCAGCCCTCGATGGGAGAGGGAGGCTTTCTTT. Translation gives CASSPRWEREAFF.

The chain has TRBV12-3 or TRBV12-4 and TRBJ2-7; D is unclear. This CDR3 is 13 amino acids long. Trimming cost V 6 bases and J 0 bases, with 9 bases left between them. The CDR3 region is CASRAGSSYEQYF. The CDR3 bases are TGTGCCAGCAGAGCCGGAAGCTCCTACGAGCAGTACTTC.

The CDR3 sequence: CSVEWLAGPRDTQYF. CDR3 nucleotide sequence: TGCAGCGTTGAGTGGCTAGCGGGGCCCAGAGATACGCAGTATTTT. The chain is built from TRBV29-1 and TRBJ2-3; 9 bases line up with TRBD2. The CDR3 spans 15 residues. V dropped 3 bases and J dropped 5; count of bases not matched to a gene: 9. Germline values: CDR1 SQVTM, CDR2 ANQGSEA.

This chain links TRBV15 with TRBJ2-3; D is perhaps TRBD1 (6 bases). Germline values: CDR1 LNHNV, CDR2 YYDKDF (reference sequence). There are 13 residues in the CDR3. Trimming took off 6 bases at V and 0 bases at J, with 7 bases between the two ends. The CDR3 sequence: CATSTGSTDTQYF. DNA for the CDR3: TGTGCCACCAGTACAGGGAGCACAGATACGCAGTATTTT.

This chain links TRBV7-8 with TRBJ2-1; the match to TRBD2 covers 9 bases. Trimming took 5 bases from V and 8 from J; bases not matched to a gene: 13. The V gene's germline CDR1 is SGHVS and CDR2 FQNEAQ. There are 16 residues in the CDR3. CDR3 DNA: TGTGCCAGCAGCCCCCCACCGGGACTAGCAGGCGATGAGCAGTTCTTC. Protein sequence: CASSPPPGLAGDEQFF. Using reference TRBV7-8 and TRBJ2-1 for the parts outside the CDR3, the full variable domain is GAGVSQSPRYKVAKRGQDVALRCDPISGHVSLFWYQQALGQGPEFLTYFQNEAQLDKSGLPSDRFFAERPEGSVSTLKIQRTQQEDSAVYLCASSPPPGLAGDEQFFGPGTRLTVL.

This clonotype occurred many times. The J gene is TRBJ2-1, the V gene TRBV11-2; D may correspond to TRBD1 or TRBD2 (5 bases each). The CDR3 sequence is 17 residues long. Germline V gene sequence: CDR1 SGHAT, CDR2 FQNNGV. Between the trimmed V and J ends, which lost 5 bases and 0 bases, there was a span of 17 bases. The CDR3 region has the DNA TGTGCCAGCAGCCACGCGAGGGGCTTCAGCTCCTACAATGAGCAGTTCTTC. Amino acid sequence: CASSHARGFSSYNEQFF. The full variable domain, with the rest looked up from reference TRBV11-2 and TRBJ2-1, is EAGVAQSPRYKIIEKRQSVAFWCNPISGHATLYWYQQILGQGPKLLIQFQNNGVVDDSQLPKDRFSAERLKGVDSTLKIQPAKLEDSAVYLCASSHARGFSSYNEQFFGPGTRLTVL.

The rearrangement joins TRBV7-6 to TRBJ2-1, with D possibly being TRBD1 or TRBD2 (6 bases each). Per the germline V gene, CDR1 is SGHVS and CDR2 is FNYEAQ. The ends were cut back, 2 bases at V and 2 bases at J, with 13 bases in the middle. The CDR3 runs 16 residues. The CDR3 is CASSLQSRGAYNEQFF. The CDR3 nucleotides are TGTGCCAGCAGCTTACAGTCTAGGGGGGCCTACAATGAGCAGTTCTTC.

This clonotype came up many times. The chain combines TRBV5-1 with TRBJ2-2; the match to TRBD1 covers 7 bases. Unmatched junction bases numbered 1, after V lost 3 bases and J lost 5 bases. The CDR3 covers 13 residues. The germline CDR1 and CDR2 sequences are SGHRS and YFSETQ. CDR3 nucleotide sequence: TGCGCCAGCAGCTCACAGGGGACCGGGGAGCTGTTTTTT. This translates into CASSSQGTGELFF.

This clonotype turned up a few times. The chain combines TRBV20-1 with TRBJ2-7; a weak D match, TRBD1 (6 bases). Germline V gene data show CDR1 as DFQATT and CDR2 as SNEGSKA (reference sequence). The CDR3 is made up of 14 amino acids. Trimming stripped 3 bases from V and 2 bases from J, with 14 bases between. In DNA form, the CDR3 reads TGCAGTGCTAGGGAAACAGGGTGGACCTACGAGCAGTACTTC. Translating gives CSARETGWTYEQYF.

This clonotype was seen a handful of times. This chain links TRBV20-1 with TRBJ2-3, with 13 nucleotides matching TRBD2. V lost 2 bases and J lost 3; bases outside the gene matches: 11. The CDR3 runs to 18 residues. CDR1 DFQATT and CDR2 SNEGSKA come from the germline V gene (reference sequence). CDR3 nucleotides: TGCAGTGCTAGAAGACTAGCGGGAGGTTACCTTATGACAGATACGCAGTATTTT. Protein: CSARRLAGGYLMTDTQYF.

The rearrangement joins TRBV6-5 to TRBJ1-4, with D possibly being TRBD1 (6 bases). The V end lost 2 bases, the J end lost 5 bases, and 12 bases lay between the germline ends. Germline V lookup: CDR1 MNHEY, CDR2 SVGAGI. The CDR3 runs to 15 residues. The CDR3 DNA is TGTGCCAGCAGTTACACGGGACAACTGAATGAAAAACTGTTTTTT. It codes for CASSYTGQLNEKLFF.

The J gene is TRBJ2-2, the V gene TRBV25-1; 7 bases align to TRBD2. The CDR3 loop spans 16 amino acids. V shed 4 bases and J 4 bases; nucleotides not matched to a gene: 9. Germline CDR1 is MGHDK and CDR2 is SYGVNS. The CDR3 DNA follows: TGTGCCAGCAGTGGTGGTGGGGGGGAAGGCACCGGGGAGCTGTTTTTT. Encoded protein: CASSGGGGEGTGELFF.

This chain uses TRBV5-6 with TRBJ1-1, with D hard to call. The CDR3 length is 15 residues. Germline assignment: CDR1 SGHDT and CDR2 YYEEEE. Trimming removed 0 bases at V and 4 bases at J, with 13 bases between. CDR3 nucleotide sequence: TGTGCCAGCAGCTTGGGGGCAGCCCCGGGCACTGAAGCTTTCTTT. It specifies CASSLGAAPGTEAFF.

This clonotype turned up a few times. The gene calls are TRBV29-1 and TRBJ2-1, with 8 bases that match TRBD1. Germline V gene data show CDR1 as SQVTM and CDR2 as ANQGSEA. The V gene end was trimmed by 7 bases and the J gene end by 9 bases; junction bases not matched to a gene: 8. This CDR3 is built from 12 residues. The CDR3, as DNA: TGCAGCGGAGGACAGGGCGAGGGTGAGCAGTTCTTC. It encodes CSGGQGEGEQFF.

This sequence joins TRBV7-2 and TRBJ1-4; the D gene is possibly TRBD1 (5 bases). Between the trimmed V and J ends, which lost 1 base and 8 bases, there was a span of 14 bases. CDR1 is SGHTA and CDR2 is FQGNSA in the germline V gene. There are 15 residues in the CDR3. CDR3 residues: CASSLVLGLGEKLFF. CDR3 bases: TGTGCCAGCAGCTTAGTTCTGGGGCTCGGCGAAAAACTGTTTTTT.

This clonotype was counted a few times. The V call is TRBV7-2, the J call TRBJ2-7; 8 bases match TRBD2. The junction had 9 bases not matched to a gene; V was cut back by 5 bases and J by 6 bases. Germline loops: CDR1 SGHTA, CDR2 FQGNSA. The CDR3 spans 14 residues. The CDR3 DNA reads TGTGCCAGCAGCAGAGGGACTAGTCTTGGCGAGCAGTACTTC. Translating it yields CASSRGTSLGEQYF.

The rearrangement uses TRBV29-1 and TRBJ2-3; 7 bases align to TRBD2. The junction had 11 bases not matched to a gene; V was cut back by 1 base and J by 4 bases. This CDR3 region has 16 residues. CDR1 and CDR2 from the germline V gene are SQVTM and ANQGSEA. CDR3: CSVEGVPRESPDTQYF. CDR3 coding DNA: TGCAGCGTTGAAGGGGTGCCGCGGGAGAGCCCAGATACGCAGTATTTT.

J is TRBJ2-5 and V is TRBV27; D call uncertain. The CDR3 is 12 residues long. Germline lookup yields CDR1 MNHEY and CDR2 SMNVEV (reference sequence). V was trimmed by 5 bases and J by 9 bases, leaving 13 bases between them. The CDR3: CASSSGVSSQYF. Here the CDR3 DNA reads TGTGCCAGCAGTAGTGGGGTCTCGTCCCAGTACTTC.

CDR3 nucleotide sequence: TGCAGTGCTAGAGCACTAGTCGTCAATGAGCAGTTCTTC. Its translation: CSARALVVNEQFF. The chain employs TRBV20-1 and TRBJ2-1; tentatively, D is TRBD2 (5 bases). Trimming removed 1 base from V and 6 bases from J, with 10 bases in between. Germline loops: CDR1 DFQATT, CDR2 SNEGSKA (reference sequence). The CDR3 runs to 13 residues.